This record concerns one T cell receptor beta chain sequence. As yet, its antigen is unknown. This sample was taken from a study of memory CD4+ T cells and cytomegalovirus serostatus. Libraries were prepared by immunoSEQ multiplex PCR; TCRdb keeps only in-frame clonotypes and omits some of them. The profile covers 50,000 or so clones, with about 79% appearing a single time and approximately 0.64% taken by the ten largest. With V trimmed by 4 bases and J by 1 base, 5 bases remained unmatched. Germline CDR1 is MNHEY and CDR2 is SMNVEV (reference sequence). This CDR3 comprises 15 residues. General study findings and limits: Of under 200 reported CMV TCRbeta sequences, some 70 were found in memory CD4+ repertoires.

Single viable CD3+CD4+CD8-CD45RO+ cells were sorted as the memory CD4+ T cells. Total CD4+ T cells were enriched by CD4 positive selection. The chain recombines TRBV27 with TRBJ1-1; 8 nucleotides line up with TRBD1. This clonotype originated in an adult in good health and CMV-seronegative. The sequenced sample was memory CD4+ T cells from blood. CDR3: CASSSSDRGNTEAFF. Written as DNA, the CDR3 is TGTGCCAGCAGTTCGTCAGACAGGGGGAACACTGAAGCTTTCTTT.